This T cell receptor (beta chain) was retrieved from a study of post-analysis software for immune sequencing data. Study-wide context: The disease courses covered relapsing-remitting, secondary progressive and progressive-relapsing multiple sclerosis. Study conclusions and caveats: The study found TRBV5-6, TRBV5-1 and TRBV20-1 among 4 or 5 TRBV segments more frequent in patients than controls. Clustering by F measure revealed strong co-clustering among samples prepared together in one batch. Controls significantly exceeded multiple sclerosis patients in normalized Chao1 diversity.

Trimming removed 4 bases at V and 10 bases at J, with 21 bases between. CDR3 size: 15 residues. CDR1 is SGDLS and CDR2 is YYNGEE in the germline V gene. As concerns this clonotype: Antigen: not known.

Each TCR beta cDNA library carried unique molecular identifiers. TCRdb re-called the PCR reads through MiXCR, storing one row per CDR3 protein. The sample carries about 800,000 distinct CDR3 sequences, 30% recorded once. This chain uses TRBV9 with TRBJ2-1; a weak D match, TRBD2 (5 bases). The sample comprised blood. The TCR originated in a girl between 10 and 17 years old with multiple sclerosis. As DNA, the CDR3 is TGTGCCAGCAGCCCCCCGGTAGGGCCTTCGGGAGAGCAGTTCTTC. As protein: CASSPPVGPSGEQFF.